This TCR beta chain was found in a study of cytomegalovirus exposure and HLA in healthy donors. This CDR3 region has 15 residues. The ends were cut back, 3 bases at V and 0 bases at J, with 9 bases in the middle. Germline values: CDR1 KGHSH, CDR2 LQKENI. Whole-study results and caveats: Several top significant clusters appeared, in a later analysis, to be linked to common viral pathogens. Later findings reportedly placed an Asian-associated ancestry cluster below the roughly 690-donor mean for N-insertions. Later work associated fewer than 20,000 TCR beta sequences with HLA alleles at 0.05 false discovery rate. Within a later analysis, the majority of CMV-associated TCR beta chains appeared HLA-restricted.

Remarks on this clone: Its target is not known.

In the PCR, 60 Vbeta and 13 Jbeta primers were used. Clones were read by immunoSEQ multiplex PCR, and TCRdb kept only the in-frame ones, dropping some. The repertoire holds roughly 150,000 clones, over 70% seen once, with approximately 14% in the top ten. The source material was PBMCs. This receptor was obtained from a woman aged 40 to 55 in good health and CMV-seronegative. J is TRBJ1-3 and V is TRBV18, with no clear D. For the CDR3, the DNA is TGTGCCAGCTCACCCCAGAGGAGCTCTGGAAACACCATATATTTT. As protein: CASSPQRSSGNTIYF.